A single sample gave rise to the 29 T cell receptor beta chains below, sequenced in a study of blood T cells in healthy people across ages. Using a J-beta primer mix together with a sample-barcoded 5' primer, a second PCR was run for 7 to 11 cycles. TCRdb re-derived calls from the 5' RACE reads in MiXCR, one entry per CDR3 protein. The data contain fewer than 750,000 distinct CDR3 sequences, around half of them singletons. The sample taken for sequencing was blood. These receptors came from a man older than 75 in good health.

The V and J genes are TRBV4-2 and TRBJ2-1; D remains unclear. CDR3 length: 14 amino acids. Between the trimmed V and J ends, which lost 0 bases and 5 bases, there was a span of 8 bases. Germline CDR1 is LGHNA and CDR2 is YNFKEQ. The CDR3 sequence is CASSQDPRDNEQFF. The CDR3 bases are TGTGCCAGCAGCCAAGACCCACGGGACAATGAGCAGTTCTTC.

CDR3 amino acids: CASSQDTGWTGGANGYTF. In DNA form, the CDR3 reads TGCGCCAGCAGCCAAGACACGGGGTGGACGGGGGGCGCAAATGGCTACACCTTC. This rearrangement joins TRBV4-3 to TRBJ1-2; D is possibly TRBD1 (6 bases). This CDR3 is built from 18 residues. Germline lookup yields CDR1 LGHNA and CDR2 YSLEER. Trimming stripped 0 bases from V and 6 bases from J, with 23 bases between.

This chain uses TRBV6-6 with TRBJ1-6; TRBD1 matches 11 bases. Losses at the gene ends were 7 bases for V and 7 bases for J; bases not matched to a gene: 6. The CDR3 runs 15 residues. Germline V gene sequence: CDR1 MNHNY, CDR2 SVGAGI (reference sequence). The CDR3 here is CASTDGQGANSPLHF. DNA of the CDR3: TGTGCCAGCACCGACGGACAGGGGGCCAATTCACCCCTCCACTTT.

This clonotype was seen once. V and J are TRBV20-1 and TRBJ2-5, with 8 bases identical to TRBD1. The DNA end favors TRBJ2-7, so the J call may be wrong. Germline assignment: CDR1 DFQATT and CDR2 SNEGSKA (reference sequence). This CDR3 is 15 amino acids long. The CDR3 coding sequence is TGCAGTGCTAGCCTGTGGGGGACAGGCGGATACGAGCAGTACTTC. This gives the protein CSASLWGTGGYEQYF.

The gene calls are TRBV7-2 and TRBJ1-2; TRBD1 agrees at 8 bases. Trimming cost V 4 bases and J 3 bases; bases outside gene matches: 4. The CDR3 has 14 residues. Germline V CDR1 and CDR2: SGHTA, FQGNSA. Here the CDR3 DNA reads TGTGCCAGCAGCTCGGGACAGGCGCACTATGGCTACACCTTC. Its protein product is CASSSGQAHYGYTF.

Remarks on this clonotype: An end of the junction does not agree with germline; a read error may underlie this. This chain links TRBV7-9 with TRBJ2-7, with D maybe TRBD2 (5 bases). This CDR3 is built from 13 residues. Germline CDR1 reads SEHNR; CDR2 reads FQNEAQ (reference sequence). CDR3 residues: CASSKEGGIERYF. For the CDR3, the DNA is TGTGCCAGCAGCAAGGAAGGAGGCATCGAGCGGTACTTC.

This clonotype turned up a few times. Compared with germline, one end of the junction differs, possibly owing to a read error. The gene calls are TRBV30 and TRBJ1-4; D ambiguous. Germline values: CDR1 GTSNPN, CDR2 SVGIG (reference sequence). The CDR3 extends over 12 amino acids. The CDR3 coding sequence is TGTGCCGGGAGGAGGTCCAATGAAAAACTGTTTTTT. It codes for CAGRRSNEKLFF.

The chain is built from TRBV10-3 and TRBJ2-1, with unresolved D. V was shortened by 6 bases and J by 5 bases, with 8 bases between the two germline ends. Germline V lookup: CDR1 ENHRY, CDR2 SYGVKD. This CDR3 comprises 12 residues. The CDR3 bases are TGTGCCATCAGCTACTATGACAATGAGCAGTTCTTC. Amino acids: CAISYYDNEQFF.

There are a few counts of this clonotype. The chain couples TRBV20-1 to TRBJ2-5; D uncertain. Germline V gives CDR1 DFQATT, CDR2 SNEGSKA (reference sequence). Trimming cost V 6 bases and J 6 bases, with 20 bases left between them. This CDR3 has 14 residues. The CDR3 protein is CSALIGRGAKTQYF. DNA for the CDR3: TGCAGTGCCCTAATAGGGCGCGGAGCAAAGACCCAGTACTTC.

This clonotype was counted between two and nine times. The chain has TRBV5-1 and TRBJ2-7, with D possibly being TRBD1 (6 bases). Trimming shortened V by 0 bases and J by 8 bases, and 15 bases separated the two germline ends. Germline values: CDR1 SGHRS, CDR2 YFSETQ. This CDR3 comprises 14 residues. The CDR3, as DNA: TGCGCCAGCAGCTTGGAGGGACAAGCTTTGCAGCAGTACTTC. Its translation: CASSLEGQALQQYF.

This clonotype was detected a few times. V usage is TRBV7-2 and J usage is TRBJ2-5; 9 nucleotides line up with TRBD2. V trimming: 5 bases; J trimming: 5 bases; junction bases outside the gene matches: 12. The V gene's germline CDR1 is SGHTA and CDR2 FQGNSA. The CDR3 extends over 16 amino acids. CDR3 region: CASSEGWRGGIETQYF. The CDR3 DNA is TGTGCCAGCAGCGAAGGCTGGCGGGGGGGCATTGAGACCCAGTACTTC.

The CDR3 region has the DNA TGCAGTGCGGAGACTAGCCGTGAAAACATTCAGTACTTC. Translating it yields CSAETSRENIQYF. The chain recombines TRBV20-1 with TRBJ2-4; 7 nucleotides line up with TRBD2. CDR3 length equals 13 residues. CDR1 is DFQATT, CDR2 SNEGSKA, per germline (reference sequence). V lost 6 bases to trimming and J lost 5 bases; unmatched junction nucleotides: 7.

This clonotype has only a few counts. This chain links TRBV9 with TRBJ2-3; possibly TRBD1 or TRBD2 for D (6 bases each). The CDR3 covers 17 residues. V was pared by 6 bases and J by 0 bases, with 20 bases between. CDR1 is SGDLS, CDR2 YYNGEE, per germline. This chain's CDR3 is CASTERGTGRSTDTQYF. CDR3 nucleotide sequence: TGTGCCAGCACCGAAAGGGGGACCGGGAGAAGCACAGATACGCAGTATTTT.

The CDR3 DNA follows: TGTGCCAGCAGTTACTCGAAAGGTCTGGGTGAAGCTTTCTTT. Protein product: CASSYSKGLGEAFF. The rearrangement joins TRBV6-5 to TRBJ1-1; D remains ambiguous. In germline, CDR1 is MNHEY, CDR2 SVGAGI. Trimming stripped 0 bases from V and 7 bases from J, with 12 bases between. This CDR3 has 14 amino acids.

This clonotype was picked up a small number of times. The chain couples TRBV7-2 to TRBJ2-5; 14 nucleotides agree with TRBD2. The CDR3 has 18 residues. With V trimmed by 5 bases and J by 4 bases, 12 bases remained unmatched. CDR1 SGHTA and CDR2 FQGNSA come from the germline V gene. The CDR3 DNA follows: TGTGCCAGCAGCGTCACGACTAGCGGGAGGGCCTCCAGAGAGACCCAGTACTTC. Its protein product is CASSVTTSGRASRETQYF.

This chain links TRBV5-1 with TRBJ2-1, with D tentatively TRBD2 (6 bases). V lost 2 bases, J lost 0 bases, and 9 bases lay in between. Germline CDR1 is SGHRS and CDR2 is YFSETQ. The CDR3 contains 15 residues. The CDR3 spells CASSFQTSSYNEQFF. The CDR3 DNA follows: TGCGCCAGCAGCTTCCAGACTAGCTCCTACAATGAGCAGTTCTTC.

There are many counts of this clonotype. The chain couples TRBV6-5 to TRBJ1-3; D remains ambiguous. The length of the CDR3 is 14 residues. Between the trimmed V and J ends, which lost 3 bases and 2 bases, there was a span of 8 bases. Germline V lookup: CDR1 MNHEY, CDR2 SVGAGI. The CDR3 loop is CASSYARTGNTIYF. The CDR3 coding sequence is TGTGCCAGCAGTTATGCAAGGACTGGAAACACCATATATTTT.

This chain joins TRBV7-9 and TRBJ2-4, with D perhaps TRBD2 (6 bases). This CDR3 contains 12 residues. The V end was cut by 1 base, the J end by 13 bases, with 11 bases between. CDR1 SEHNR and CDR2 FQNEAQ come from the germline V gene (reference sequence). CDR3 sequence: CASSLEVAEQYF. The DNA of the CDR3 is TGTGCCAGCAGCTTAGAGGTAGCGGAGCAGTACTTC.

This clonotype came up a few times. The V and J genes are TRBV12-3 or TRBV12-4 and TRBJ1-2; no clear D gene. This CDR3 is 13 amino acids long. V was pared by 2 bases and J by 6 bases, with 10 bases between. The CDR3 spells CASSLRSGDGYTF. The CDR3 region has the DNA TGTGCCAGCAGTTTACGGAGCGGAGATGGCTACACCTTC.

This sequence joins TRBV2 and TRBJ1-2; D is undetermined. The germline V gene has CDR1 SNHLY and CDR2 FYNNEI. The CDR3 length is 11 residues. V was trimmed by 6 bases and J by 6 bases, leaving 8 bases between them. The CDR3 coding sequence is TGTGCCAGCAGCCCCTCCCATGGCTACACCTTC. Translating it yields CASSPSHGYTF.

The chain employs TRBV4-1 and TRBJ2-1; D is unresolved. Trimming removed 0 bases at V and 10 bases at J, with 16 bases between. Germline CDR1 is MGHRA and CDR2 is YSYEKL. This CDR3 has 15 residues. The CDR3 sequence is CASSQEPHVSYEQFF. CDR3 bases: TGCGCCAGCAGCCAAGAACCCCATGTTTCCTACGAGCAGTTCTTC.

The chain is built from TRBV7-2 and TRBJ2-4; D unclear. The DNA end is a closer match to TRBJ2-7, so the J assignment may be wrong. Germline V gene data show CDR1 as SGHTA and CDR2 as FQGNSA. The CDR3 sequence is 12 residues long. The CDR3 DNA is TGTGCCAGCAGCTCATTAACCTACGAGCAGTACTTC. This translates into CASSSLTYEQYF.

The chain carries TRBV29-1 and TRBJ2-1, with D maybe TRBD1 (6 bases). The CDR3 has 13 residues. Trimming shortened V by 4 bases and J by 7 bases, and 14 bases separated the two germline ends. Germline CDR1 reads SQVTM; CDR2 reads ANQGSEA. The CDR3 loop reads CSVVLQGTNEQFF. The CDR3 DNA follows: TGCAGCGTTGTCCTGCAGGGGACGAATGAGCAGTTCTTC.

The chain employs TRBV7-2 and TRBJ1-1; D is undetermined. Trimming took 5 bases from V and 0 from J, leaving 10 bases between them. CDR3 size: 14 residues. Germline-derived CDR1 and CDR2 are SGHTA and FQGNSA. As DNA, the CDR3 is TGTGCCAGCAGCCTCCGCGGCGTGAACACTGAAGCTTTCTTT. Residues: CASSLRGVNTEAFF. The full variable domain, rest sourced from reference TRBV7-2 and TRBJ1-1, is GAGVSQSPSNKVTEKGKDVELRCDPISGHTALYWYRQSLGQGLEFLIYFQGNSAPDKSGLPSDRFSAERTGGSVSTLTIQRTQQEDSAVYLCASSLRGVNTEAFFGQGTRLTVV.

J is TRBJ2-7 and V is TRBV5-6; a possible D gene is TRBD1 (6 bases). Germline-derived CDR1 and CDR2 are SGHDT and YYEEEE. The CDR3 is 14 residues long. The V and J ends lost 3 bases and 1 base respectively, with 11 bases between them. The CDR3 DNA follows: TGTGCCAGCAGCTGGCCTGGACAGTCCTACGAGCAGTACTTC. It translates to CASSWPGQSYEQYF.

The chain couples TRBV5-1 to TRBJ1-2; D gene ambiguous. V lost 2 bases to trimming and J lost 0 bases, with 5 bases between them. Germline loops: CDR1 SGHRS, CDR2 YFSETQ. The CDR3 is 13 amino acids. The CDR3 DNA reads TGCGCCAGCAGCTTCGTGACTAACTATGGCTACACCTTC. It is translated as CASSFVTNYGYTF. The full variable domain, its missing parts supplied by reference TRBV5-1 and TRBJ1-2, is KAGVTQTPRYLIKTRGQQVTLSCSPISGHRSVSWYQQTPGQGLQFLFEYFSETQRNKGNFPGRFSGRQFSNSRSEMNVSTLELGDSALYLCASSFVTNYGYTFGSGTRLTVV.

This clonotype was detected once. V and J are TRBV7-9 and TRBJ2-1; the D is unclear. The CDR3 is made up of 15 amino acids. The V end was cut by 1 base, the J end by 2 bases, with 9 bases between. Per germline, CDR1 SEHNR and CDR2 FQNEAQ (reference sequence). The CDR3 DNA reads as TGTGCCAGCAGCTTAGTGGGGAACCCCTACAATGAGCAGTTCTTC. Its protein product is CASSLVGNPYNEQFF.

This sequence joins TRBV4-2 and TRBJ2-1, with 11 bases identical to TRBD1. V was pared by 4 bases and J by 4 bases, with 6 bases of the junction left unmatched. The germline V gene has CDR1 LGHNA and CDR2 YNFKEQ. The CDR3 is 16 residues long. The CDR3 region is CASSPRGQGGYNEQFF. The DNA of the CDR3 is TGTGCCAGCAGCCCACGGGGACAGGGGGGTTACAATGAGCAGTTCTTC.

The chain combines TRBV7-2 with TRBJ2-5, with a tentative D call TRBD2 (7 bases). The CDR3 totals 15 residues. Trimming removed 1 base at V and 2 bases at J, with 11 bases between. Germline CDR1 and CDR2: SGHTA and FQGNSA. The DNA of the CDR3 is TGTGCCAGCAGCTTAGTGGCGGGGGCACAAGAGACCCAGTACTTC. Its protein product is CASSLVAGAQETQYF.